This record concerns one T cell receptor beta chain sequence. Lacking the conserved final phenylalanine or tryptophan, this CDR3 likely reflects a read error. This entry belongs to a study of OX40 agonist ivuxolimab in advanced cancers. Study-level information: Patients took ivuxolimab, an agonistic anti-OX40 (CD134) antibody.

Measured with immunoSEQ multiplex PCR; TCRdb has only the in-frame clones, and not every one. The data contain 30,000 to 50,000 clones, around nine tenths of them singletons. The length of the CDR3 is 17 residues. Germline lookup yields CDR1 MRHNA and CDR2 SNTAGT. Trimming removed 4 bases from V and 3 bases from J, with 16 bases in between. Sequences were derived from CD4+ or CD8+ T cells sorted from blood, sampled in a trial of the OX40 agonist ivuxolimab. The rearrangement joins TRBV6-4 to TRBJ1-6; D not resolved. The sequence came from an adult with an advanced solid tumor such as melanoma, head and neck, liver or kidney cancer. CDR3 protein: CASSGGDKGSYNSPLHL. CDR3 coding DNA: TGTGCCAGCAGTGGTGGAGATAAAGGCAGCTATAATTCACCCCTCCACCTT.